Listed below are T cell receptor beta chains from one sample, sequenced in a study of T cell repertoires in cytomegalovirus infection. TCRdb called the reads again in MiXCR, with one record for every CDR3 protein. The sample lists over 300,000 distinct CDR3 sequences; over 7.5% were seen once. The material sequenced was PBMCs. These receptors originate from a human donor in good health (CMV status not recorded). Some clones in this sample may be carry-over from other donors' samples. The conserved cysteine and the conserved F or W are not part of the CDR3 here. Fields, in order: V gene, CDR3 protein.

TRBV5-1,ASSASGGMNTEAF
TRBV20-1,SARKGNTEAF
TRBV14,ASSLGLKDTQY
TRBV6-6,ASSYPSGTDYSNQPQH
TRBV6-2/TRBV6-3,ASSGTGSQF
TRBV20-1,SARVDSRNTGELF
TRBV25-1,ASSANVAGGQYEQF
TRBV5-6,ASSFPTNTEAF
TRBV6-2/TRBV6-3,ASSYGRGAISGNQPQH
TRBV20-1,SVLQTSGKDTQY
TRBV7-2,ASSFRGGGQETQY
TRBV5-1,ASSWDSPNYGYT
TRBV7-2,ASRYLGSYNEQF
TRBV7-2,ASSPLLSGDTQY
TRBV7-6,ASRLAGGLGTDTQY
TRBV25-1,ASSAFYEQY
TRBV7-2,ASSWNSNYGYT
TRBV20-1,SARGSGANNQPQH
TRBV2,ASRGPLNTGELF
TRBV10-3,AISDRANTEAF
TRBV11-2,ASSLGLASETQY
TRBV7-9,ASTPTHNEQF
TRBV12-3/TRBV12-4,ASSSGVDYGYT
TRBV27,ATTLGRVTTDTQY
TRBV7-2,ASSLDNRGNEQY
TRBV20-1,SAREVSGRDTQY
TRBV18,ASSTRDGSNQPQH
TRBV12-3/TRBV12-4,ASSRTVNYGYT
TRBV7-9,ASSAISTAGEQY
TRBV6-2/TRBV6-3,ASQWTTGELF
TRBV9,ASSVGMLGGRSDTQY
TRBV6-2/TRBV6-3,ASSSSVSYNEQF
TRBV11-2,ASSSRQGLLVETQY
TRBV4-3,ASSQDRALLYTEAF
TRBV7-9,ASSLGAGGTEAF
TRBV28,ASSSPGVPIGDIQY
TRBV7-2,ASSLVAAYNSPLH
TRBV18,ASSGTGADYEQY
TRBV6-2/TRBV6-3,AAAYSRGGLYEQY
TRBV11-3,ASSFSGLSEAF
TRBV12-3/TRBV12-4,ASKSASTSRETQY
TRBV7-2,ASRIGTIPGETQY
TRBV6-6,ASTPTSGSQKTQY
TRBV27,ASSLGGPGELF
TRBV28,ASSLPQGDEKLF
TRBV7-6,ASSPRNTGELF
TRBV7-2,ASSLYGTGNRSPDEQF
TRBV18,ASSPDGTGNEQY